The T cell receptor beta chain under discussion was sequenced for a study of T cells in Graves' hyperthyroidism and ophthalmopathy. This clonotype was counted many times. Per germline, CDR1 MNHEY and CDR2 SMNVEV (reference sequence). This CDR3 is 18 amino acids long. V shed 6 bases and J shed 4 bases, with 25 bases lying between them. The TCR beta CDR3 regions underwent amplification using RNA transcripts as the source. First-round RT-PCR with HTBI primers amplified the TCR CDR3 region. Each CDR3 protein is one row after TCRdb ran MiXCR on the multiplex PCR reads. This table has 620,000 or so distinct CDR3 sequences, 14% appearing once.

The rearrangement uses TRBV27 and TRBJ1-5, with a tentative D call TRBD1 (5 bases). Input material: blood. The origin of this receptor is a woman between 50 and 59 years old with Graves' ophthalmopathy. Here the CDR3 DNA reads TGTGCCAGCAGCTTGTTCCCCCCGGGACGGGAACTGAATCAGCCCCAGCATTTT. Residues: CASSLFPPGRELNQPQHF.